This T cell receptor (beta chain) emerged from a study of CD8 T cells in Susac syndrome. Sequencing of TCR beta, carried out with a high-throughput approach, was applied to CD8+ and CD4+ T cells from the blood. Fulfillment of recently defined diagnostic criteria for definite or probable disease was shown by the patients with Susac syndrome. The study, taken as a whole, reports: The Susac syndrome CD4+ T cell repertoires displayed no clonal expansion.

For this clonotype: Its cognate antigen is unknown.

The CDR3 spans 15 residues. Germline V gene lookup returns CDR1 MRHNA and CDR2 SNTAGT. An input of 0.5 to 1 ug of RNA was subjected to reverse transcription using random hexamers. By means of immunoSEQ multiplex PCR, TCR beta CDR3 spanning 54 Vbeta and 13 Jbeta underwent amplification. TCRdb itself ran the immunoSEQ multiplex PCR reads through MiXCR, one entry per CDR3 protein. The table lists some 160,000 distinct CDR3 sequences, approximately 94% of them singletons, with about 0.08% in the top ten. The chain is built from TRBV6-4 and TRBJ2-2; D may be TRBD1 or TRBD2 (5 bases each). The specimen sequenced was CD4+ T cells from PBMCs. The source is a human donor with Susac syndrome. For the CDR3, the DNA is TGTGCAACCAAGGTGGACCGAGGGGTCGCCGGGGAGCTGTTTTTT. Translating gives CATKVDRGVAGELFF.